This TCR beta chain was recovered during a study of T cell repertoires in cytomegalovirus infection. TCRdb analysed the reads with MiXCR anew, one entry per CDR3 protein. The profile shows 60,000 to 80,000 distinct CDR3 sequences, around 20% of them singletons. Overall study findings and caveats: HLA-C-restricted CMV-specific TCR beta clonotypes prevailed in the ex vivo response.

Comments on this clonotype: What it binds is not known.

The sequencing here drew on CD8+ T cells from cultured PBMCs, taken from culture after CMV antigen stimulation. This receptor was identified in a human donor in good health (CMV status not recorded). Some clones in this sample may be carry-over from other donors' samples.

CDR3 amino acids: CASSLTAGVGEKLFF. As DNA, the CDR3 is TGTGCCAGCAGCTTAACGGCTGGGGTCGGGGAAAAACTGTTTTTT. The chain has TRBV7-2 and TRBJ1-4; D is ambiguous. Looked up from germline, CDR1 is SGHTA and CDR2 is FQGNSA. The CDR3 is made up of 15 amino acids. V was trimmed by 2 bases and J by 8 bases, leaving 15 bases between them. Drawing the rest from reference TRBV7-2 and TRBJ1-4, the complete variable domain is GAGVSQSPSNKVTEKGKDVELRCDPISGHTALYWYRQSLGQGLEFLIYFQGNSAPDKSGLPSDRFSAERTGGSVSTLTIQRTQQEDSAVYLCASSLTAGVGEKLFFGSGTQLSVL.